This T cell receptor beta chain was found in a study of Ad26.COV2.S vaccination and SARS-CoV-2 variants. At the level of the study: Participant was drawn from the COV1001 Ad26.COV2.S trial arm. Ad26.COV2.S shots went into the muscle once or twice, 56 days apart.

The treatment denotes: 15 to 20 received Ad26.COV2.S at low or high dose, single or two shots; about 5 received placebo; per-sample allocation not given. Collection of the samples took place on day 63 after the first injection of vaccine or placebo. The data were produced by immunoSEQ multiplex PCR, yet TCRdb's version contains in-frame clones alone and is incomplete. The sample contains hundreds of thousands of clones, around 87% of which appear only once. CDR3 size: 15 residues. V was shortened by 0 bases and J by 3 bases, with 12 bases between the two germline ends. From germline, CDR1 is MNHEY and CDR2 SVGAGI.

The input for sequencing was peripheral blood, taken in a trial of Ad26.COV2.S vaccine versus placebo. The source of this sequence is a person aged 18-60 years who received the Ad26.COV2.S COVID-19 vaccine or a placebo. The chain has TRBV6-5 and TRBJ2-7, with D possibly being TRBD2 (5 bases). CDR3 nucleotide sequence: TGTGCCAGCAGTTACTCGGCCGCCGGGAACTACGAGCAGTACTTC. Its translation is CASSYSAAGNYEQYF.